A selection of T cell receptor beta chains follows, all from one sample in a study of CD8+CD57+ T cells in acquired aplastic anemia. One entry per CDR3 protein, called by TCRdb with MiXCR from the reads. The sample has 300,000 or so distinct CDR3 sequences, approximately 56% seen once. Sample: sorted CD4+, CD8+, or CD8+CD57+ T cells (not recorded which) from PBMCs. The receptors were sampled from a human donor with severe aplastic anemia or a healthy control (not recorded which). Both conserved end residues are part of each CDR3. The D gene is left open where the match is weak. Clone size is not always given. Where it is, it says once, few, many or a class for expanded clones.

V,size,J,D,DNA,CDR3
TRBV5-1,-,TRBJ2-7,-,TGCGCCAGCAGCGCGCCCGGACACGAGCAGTACTTC,CASSAPGHEQYF
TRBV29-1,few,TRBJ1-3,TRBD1,TGCAGCGTTGCGCAGGGGGCTTCGGGAAACACCATATATTTT,CSVAQGASGNTIYF
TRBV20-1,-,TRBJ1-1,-,TGCAGTGTGGGACAGAACACTGAAGCTTTCTTT,CSVGQNTEAFF
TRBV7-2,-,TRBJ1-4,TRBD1,TGTGCCAGCAGCTTAGAGGGTCCACAGGGGCAAAAACTGTTTTTT,CASSLEGPQGQKLFF
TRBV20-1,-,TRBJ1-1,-,TGCAGTGCTGGGGGAGCCGTCCGGATGTTGAACACTGAAGCTTTCTTT,CSAGGAVRMLNTEAFF
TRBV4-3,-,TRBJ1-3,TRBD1,TGCGCCAGCAGCCAAGGGACGACAGGGACCTCTGGAAACACCATATATTTT,CASSQGTTGTSGNTIYF
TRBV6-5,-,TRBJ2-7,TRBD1,TGTGCCAGCAGTGTGGGACAGGGGGCGGGCGAGCAGTACTTC,CASSVGQGAGEQYF
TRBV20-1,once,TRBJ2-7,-,TGCAGTGCTAGAGATCCCTGGACATCCTCCTACGAGCAGTACTTC,CSARDPWTSSYEQYF
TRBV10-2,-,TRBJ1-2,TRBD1,TGCGCCAGCAAAACGACAGGGGAATTTGGATATGGCTACACCTTC,CASKTTGEFGYGYTF
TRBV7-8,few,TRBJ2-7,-,TGTGCCAGCGGGGACTTCTCCTACGAGCAGTACTTC,CASGDFSYEQYF
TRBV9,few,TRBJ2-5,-,TGTGCCAGCAGCCCGGGGAGTATGGAGACCCAGTACTTC,CASSPGSMETQYF
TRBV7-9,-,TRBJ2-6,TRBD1,TGTGCCAGCAGCTTAACCCAGGGGGTCTCTGGGGCCAACGTCCTGACTTTC,CASSLTQGVSGANVLTF
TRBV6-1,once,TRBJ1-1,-,TGTGCCAGCAGTGAAAGGACAAGCAACACTGAAGCTTTCTTT,CASSERTSNTEAFF
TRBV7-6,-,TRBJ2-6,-,TGTGCCAGCAGCTTAGCGGCGGGGCACTCTGGGGCCAACGTCCTGACTTTC,CASSLAAGHSGANVLTF
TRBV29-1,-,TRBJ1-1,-,TGCAGCGTTGACTTTCAGAACGAAGCTTTCTTT,CSVDFQNEAFF
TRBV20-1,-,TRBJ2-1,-,TGCAGTGCTTTCGAAAGCTCCTACAATGAGCAGTTCTTC,CSAFESSYNEQFF
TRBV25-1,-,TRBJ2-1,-,TGTGCCAGCGCGGATGTCGGGAATGAGCAGTTCTTC,CASADVGNEQFF
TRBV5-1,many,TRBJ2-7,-,TGCGCCAGCAGCTTAGGCACCCCCCCCTACGAGCAGTACTTC,CASSLGTPPYEQYF
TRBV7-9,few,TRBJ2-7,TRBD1,TGTGCCAGCACCCATCTAGGGACAGGGCGCGACGAGCAGTACTTC,CASTHLGTGRDEQYF
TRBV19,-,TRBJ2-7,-,TGTGCCAGTAGTATAAGAAGGGACTCCTACGAGCAGTACTTC,CASSIRRDSYEQYF
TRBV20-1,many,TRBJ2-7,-,TGCAGTGCTAGATCACTGGACGGCTACGAGCAGTACTTC,CSARSLDGYEQYF
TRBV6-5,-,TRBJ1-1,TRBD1,TGTGCCAGCAGTTACCTCCTGGGACAGGGTAACACTGAAGCTCTCTTT,CASSYLLGQGNTEALF
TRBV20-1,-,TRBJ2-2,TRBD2,TGCAGTGCTAGAGATCTACGGGGGGGCCAGAACGGGGAGCTGTTTTTT,CSARDLRGGQNGELFF
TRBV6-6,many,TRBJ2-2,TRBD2,TGTGCCAGCAGTGAGCGGGGGGGCCGGACCGGGGAGCTGTTTTTT,CASSERGGRTGELFF